The 22 T cell receptor beta chains presented below share a single source sample, sequenced in a study of blood T cell repertoires in COVID-19. Using immunoSEQ multiplex PCR, the repertoire was profiled, and TCRdb retains in-frame clones only, with some absent. The profile covers 300,000 to 400,000 clones, with approximately 87% appearing a single time and 0.95% to 1% taken by the ten largest. Material: PBMCs or T cells enriched from blood (not recorded which). The receptors come from a woman under 40 with acute COVID-19.

CDR3 residues: CASSFGGRGTQYF. The CDR3 DNA is TGTGCCAGCAGTTTCGGGGGGCGCGGGACCCAGTACTTC. This chain links TRBV27 with TRBJ2-5, with D possibly being TRBD2 (7 bases). Germline V gene lookup returns CDR1 MNHEY and CDR2 SMNVEV (reference sequence). V was cut by 3 bases and J by 7 bases, with 12 bases left in between. This CDR3 comprises 13 residues.

Concerning this clone: A read error may account for a junction end that differs from germline. CDR3 in DNA: TGTGCCTCGAGTAGGGGGGGCCCGGATACGCAGTATTTT. Amino acids: CASSRGGPDTQYF. J is TRBJ2-3 and V is TRBV30, with D possibly being TRBD2 (7 bases). CDR1 and CDR2 from the germline V gene are GTSNPN and SVGIG (reference sequence). This CDR3 comprises 13 residues.

The chain has TRBV27 and TRBJ1-5; no clear D gene. Germline V lookup: CDR1 MNHEY, CDR2 SMNVEV (reference sequence). V lost 7 bases and J lost 3, with 16 bases in between. This CDR3 is built from 15 residues. The CDR3 region is CASNSIGSFNQPQHF. CDR3 DNA sequence: TGTGCCAGCAACTCAATTGGGAGTTTCAATCAGCCCCAGCATTTT.

V and J are TRBV19 and TRBJ2-2; 8 bases map to TRBD2. The CDR3 contains 14 residues. In germline, CDR1 is LNHDA, CDR2 SQIVND (reference sequence). Germline trimming cut 6 bases from V and 5 bases from J; bases unmatched to any gene: 5. This CDR3 is CASRGTRDTGELFF. The CDR3 DNA is TGTGCCAGTAGGGGGACTAGAGATACCGGGGAGCTGTTTTTT. The entire variable domain, with the rest obtained from reference TRBV19 and TRBJ2-2, is as follows: DGGITQSPKYLFRKEGQNVTLSCEQNLNHDAMYWYRQDPGQGLRLIYYSQIVNDFQKGDIAEGYSVSREKKESFPLTVTSAQKNPTAFYLCASRGTRDTGELFFGEGSRLTVL.

This clone was counted once. The V and J genes are TRBV12-5 and TRBJ2-4, with 11 positions matching TRBD1. V trimming: 0 bases; J trimming: 2 bases; junction bases outside the gene matches: 9. Germline CDR1 reads LGHNT; CDR2 reads FRNRAP. The CDR3 is 19 amino acids. The CDR3 sequence: CASGLVYGQGALTKNIQYF. The CDR3 coding sequence is TGTGCTAGTGGTTTGGTATACGGACAGGGGGCGCTTACCAAAAACATTCAGTACTTC.

V usage is TRBV5-1 and J usage is TRBJ2-1; D may be TRBD2 (5 bases). CDR1 SGHRS and CDR2 YFSETQ come from the germline V gene. Trimming shortened V by 1 base and J by 0 bases, and 5 bases separated the two germline ends. This CDR3 has 14 amino acids. The CDR3 loop is CASSLTSSYNEQFF. The CDR3 nucleotides are TGCGCCAGCAGCTTGACTAGCTCCTACAATGAGCAGTTCTTC.

V is TRBV28 and J is TRBJ1-1, with D possibly being TRBD1 (5 bases). The ends were cut back, 3 bases at V and 4 bases at J, with 9 bases in the middle. The CDR3 loop spans 13 amino acids. Germline CDR1 is MDHEN and CDR2 is SYDVKM. This CDR3 reads CASSFRGSTEAFF. As DNA, the CDR3 is TGTGCCAGCAGTTTTCGGGGGAGCACTGAAGCTTTCTTT.

The chain recombines TRBV5-1 with TRBJ2-5; 8 bases line up with TRBD2. The CDR3 loop spans 16 amino acids. The ends lost 3 bases at V and 1 base at J; junction bases unmatched: 8. CDR1 and CDR2 from the germline V gene are SGHRS and YFSETQ. CDR3 DNA sequence: TGCGCCAGCAGCTCCGTCGGGCGGGGGGTCCAAGAGACCCAGTACTTC. This gives the protein CASSSVGRGVQETQYF.

The chain carries TRBV5-1 and TRBJ1-2, with D possibly matching TRBD1 (5 bases). V was shortened by 6 bases and J by 0 bases, with 15 bases between the two germline ends. The CDR3 is 15 amino acids. Looked up from germline, CDR1 is SGHRS and CDR2 is YFSETQ. CDR3 region: CASNWEGSTNYGYTF. In DNA, the CDR3 is TGCGCCAGCAACTGGGAGGGGTCCACTAACTATGGCTACACCTTC.

About this clone itself: At the DNA level, this CDR3 is encoded by other sequences in the same sample as well. The V gene is TRBV6-1, the J gene TRBJ1-2, with D possibly matching TRBD1 (5 bases). CDR3 size: 13 residues. Trimming pared 2 bases from V and 2 bases from J, leaving 6 bases between. Germline V gene lookup returns CDR1 MNHNS and CDR2 SASEGT. The CDR3 bases are TGTGCCAGCAGTGAAACAGGAAACTATGGCTACACCTTC. Translating it yields CASSETGNYGYTF.

This chain joins TRBV10-3 and TRBJ1-5; TRBD1 matches at 7 bases. Trimming took 6 bases from V and 5 from J; bases not matched to a gene: 4. The CDR3 has 13 amino acids. Germline values: CDR1 ENHRY, CDR2 SYGVKD. The CDR3 sequence is CAISPDRDQPQHF. The DNA of the CDR3 is TGTGCCATCAGCCCCGACAGGGATCAGCCCCAGCATTTT.

The chain combines TRBV9 with TRBJ2-3; D perhaps matches TRBD2 (6 bases). Germline values: CDR1 SGDLS, CDR2 YYNGEE. The length of the CDR3 is 13 residues. V was pared by 3 bases and J by 6 bases, with 11 bases between. This chain's CDR3 is CASSGQLADTQYF. The DNA of the CDR3 is TGTGCCAGCAGCGGTCAGCTAGCGGATACGCAGTATTTT.

V is TRBV6-1 and J is TRBJ1-5, with TRBD1 as a possible D gene (5 bases). There are 16 residues in the CDR3. V was pared by 3 bases and J by 2 bases, with 14 bases between. Germline CDR1 is MNHNS and CDR2 is SASEGT. CDR3 sequence: CASSDPLKGGNQPQHF. As DNA, the CDR3 is TGTGCCAGCAGTGACCCCCTAAAAGGGGGCAATCAGCCCCAGCATTTT.

This clone was observed a few times. This chain links TRBV19 with TRBJ1-2; a weak D match, TRBD1 (6 bases). V was cut by 6 bases and J by 2 bases, with 16 bases left in between. The CDR3 is made up of 15 amino acids. CDR1 is LNHDA, CDR2 SQIVND, per germline (reference sequence). CDR3 DNA: TGTGCCAGTAGAAAAGGACAGAATCAAAACTATGGCTACACCTTC. It codes for CASRKGQNQNYGYTF.

This chain links TRBV4-1 with TRBJ2-2; D is unresolved. This CDR3 is built from 14 residues. The germline V and J ends were trimmed by 4 bases and 1 base, with 7 bases remaining between them. Germline V gene lookup returns CDR1 MGHRA and CDR2 YSYEKL. The DNA for the CDR3 is TGCGCCAGCAGCCCTAATCTGAACACCGGGGAGCTGTTTTTT. Its translation is CASSPNLNTGELFF.

The J gene is TRBJ2-5, the V gene TRBV19; 12 positions match TRBD2. This CDR3 is 15 amino acids long. With V trimmed by 3 bases and J by 4 bases, 3 bases remained unmatched. Germline CDR1 reads LNHDA; CDR2 reads SQIVND (reference sequence). CDR3 in amino acids: CASSILLAGGETQYF. CDR3 DNA sequence: TGTGCCAGTAGTATCCTACTAGCGGGGGGAGAGACCCAGTACTTC. Using reference TRBV19 and TRBJ2-5 for the parts outside the CDR3, the full variable domain is DGGITQSPKYLFRKEGQNVTLSCEQNLNHDAMYWYRQDPGQGLRLIYYSQIVNDFQKGDIAEGYSVSREKKESFPLTVTSAQKNPTAFYLCASSILLAGGETQYFGPGTRLLVL.

The genes are TRBV7-8 and TRBJ1-6; no definite D call. V dropped 5 bases and J dropped 5 bases, with 10 bases sitting between them. The germline gives CDR1 SGHVS, CDR2 FQNEAQ. The CDR3 is 14 amino acids. CDR3 sequence reads: CASSPGSDNSPLHF. The DNA of the CDR3 is TGTGCCAGCAGCCCCGGGAGCGATAATTCACCCCTCCACTTT. The full variable domain, rest sourced from reference TRBV7-8 and TRBJ1-6, is GAGVSQSPRYKVAKRGQDVALRCDPISGHVSLFWYQQALGQGPEFLTYFQNEAQLDKSGLPSDRFFAERPEGSVSTLKIQRTQQEDSAVYLCASSPGSDNSPLHFGNGTRLTVT.

This clone has just a few counts. The chain couples TRBV9 to TRBJ2-7, with 7 bases identical to TRBD1. V lost 0 bases and J lost 6; bases outside the gene matches: 3. The CDR3 length is 13 residues. Germline values: CDR1 SGDLS, CDR2 YYNGEE. CDR3 protein: CASSVAEGAEQYF. For the CDR3, the DNA is TGTGCCAGCAGCGTAGCAGAGGGGGCCGAGCAGTACTTC.

This clone has just a few counts. In DNA, the CDR3 is TGTGCCAGCAGCGACGGGACAGCTAATGAAAAACTGTTTTTT. This codes for CASSDGTANEKLFF. The chain is built from TRBV9 and TRBJ1-4; 7 nucleotides line up with TRBD1. The junction had 2 bases not matched to a gene; V was cut back by 3 bases and J by 3 bases. CDR3 length equals 14 residues. Germline CDR1 reads SGDLS; CDR2 reads YYNGEE. Using reference TRBV9 and TRBJ1-4 for the parts outside the CDR3, the full variable domain is DSGVTQTPKHLITATGQRVTLRCSPRSGDLSVYWYQQSLDQGLQFLIQYYNGEERAKGNILERFSAQQFPDLHSELNLSSLELGDSALYFCASSDGTANEKLFFGSGTQLSVL.

This chain joins TRBV7-8 and TRBJ2-1; TRBD1 matches at 8 bases. J gave up 4 bases and V 8 bases, and 13 bases lay outside the gene matches. CDR1 is SGHVS, CDR2 FQNEAQ, per germline. The CDR3 runs to 16 residues. The CDR3 sequence: CASGSGTGFLYNEQFF. The CDR3 bases are TGTGCCAGCGGATCCGGGACAGGATTTCTATACAATGAGCAGTTCTTC.

The table lists this clone with a few counts. The genes are TRBV7-2 and TRBJ2-7; 8 nucleotides line up with TRBD2. The germline V gene has CDR1 SGHTA and CDR2 FQGNSA. The CDR3 is 15 amino acids. Trimming cost V 5 bases and J 4 bases; bases outside gene matches: 10. CDR3 sequence: CASSPTGGGRYEQYF. The CDR3 DNA reads TGTGCCAGCAGCCCCACGGGCGGGGGGAGGTACGAGCAGTACTTC.

The chain joins TRBV30 to TRBJ1-1; D unclear. V gave up 3 bases and J gave up 0 bases, with 8 bases separating them. This CDR3 is built from 13 residues. Germline V gene sequence: CDR1 GTSNPN, CDR2 SVGIG (reference sequence). The CDR3 here is CAWSERLNTEAFF. CDR3 coding DNA: TGTGCCTGGAGCGAGAGGCTGAACACTGAAGCTTTCTTT. Drawing the rest from reference TRBV30 and TRBJ1-1, the complete variable domain is SQTIHQWPATLVQPVGSPLSLECTVEGTSNPNLYWYRQAAGRGLQLLFYSVGIGQISSEVPQNLSASRPQDRQFILSSKKLLLSDSGFYLCAWSERLNTEAFFGQGTRLTVV.